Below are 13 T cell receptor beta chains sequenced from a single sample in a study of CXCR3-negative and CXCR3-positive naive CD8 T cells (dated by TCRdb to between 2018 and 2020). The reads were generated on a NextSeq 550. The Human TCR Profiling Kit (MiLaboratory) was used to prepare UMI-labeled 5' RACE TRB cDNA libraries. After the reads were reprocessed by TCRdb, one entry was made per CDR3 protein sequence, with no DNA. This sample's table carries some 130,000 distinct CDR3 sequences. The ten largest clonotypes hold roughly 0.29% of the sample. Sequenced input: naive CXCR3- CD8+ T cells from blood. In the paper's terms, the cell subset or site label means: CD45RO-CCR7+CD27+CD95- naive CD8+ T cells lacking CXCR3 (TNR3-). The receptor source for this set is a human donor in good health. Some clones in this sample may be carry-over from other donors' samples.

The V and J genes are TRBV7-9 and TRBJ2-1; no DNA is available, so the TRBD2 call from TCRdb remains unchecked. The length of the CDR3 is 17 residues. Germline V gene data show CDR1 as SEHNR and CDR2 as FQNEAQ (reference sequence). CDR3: CASSPLVGTSGLWEQFF. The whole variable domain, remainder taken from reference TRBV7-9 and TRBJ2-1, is DTGVSQNPRHKITKRGQNVTFRCDPISEHNRLYWYRQTLGQGPEFLTYFQNEAQLEKSRLLSDRFSAERPKGSFSTLEIQRTEQGDSAMYLCASSPLVGTSGLWEQFFGPGTRLTVL.

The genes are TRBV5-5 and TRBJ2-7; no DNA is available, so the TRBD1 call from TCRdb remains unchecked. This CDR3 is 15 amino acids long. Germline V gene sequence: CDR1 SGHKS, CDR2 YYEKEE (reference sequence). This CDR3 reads CASSITGGLSYEQYF.

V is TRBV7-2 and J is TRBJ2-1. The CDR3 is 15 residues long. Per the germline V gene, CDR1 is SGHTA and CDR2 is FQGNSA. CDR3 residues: CASSYSGSAYNEQFF. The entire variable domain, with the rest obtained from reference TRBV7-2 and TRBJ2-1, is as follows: GAGVSQSPSNKVTEKGKDVELRCDPISGHTALYWYRQSLGQGLEFLIYFQGNSAPDKSGLPSDRFSAERTGGSVSTLTIQRTQQEDSAVYLCASSYSGSAYNEQFFGPGTRLTVL.

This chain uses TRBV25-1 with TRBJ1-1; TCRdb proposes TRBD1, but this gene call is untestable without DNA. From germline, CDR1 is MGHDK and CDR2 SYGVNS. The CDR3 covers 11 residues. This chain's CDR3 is CASITGTEAFF. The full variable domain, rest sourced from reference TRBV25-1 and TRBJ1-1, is EADIYQTPRYLVIGTGKKITLECSQTMGHDKMYWYQQDPGMELHLIHYSYGVNSTEKGDLSSESTVSRIRTEHFPLTLESARPSHTSQYLCASITGTEAFFGQGTRLTVV.

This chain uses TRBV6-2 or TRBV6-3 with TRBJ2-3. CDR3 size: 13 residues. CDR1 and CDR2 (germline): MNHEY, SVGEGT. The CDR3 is CASSYAYTDTQYF.

The CDR3 loop is CASSFPTGTNEQYF. The V and J genes are TRBV5-5 and TRBJ2-7; the TRBD1 assignment by TCRdb is unverifiable without DNA. The CDR3 is made up of 14 amino acids. Germline V lookup: CDR1 SGHKS, CDR2 YYEKEE (reference sequence). Combining the CDR3 with reference TRBV5-5 and TRBJ2-7 gives the whole variable domain DAGVTQSPTHLIKTRGQQVTLRCSPISGHKSVSWYQQVLGQGPQFIFQYYEKEERGRGNFPDRFSARQFPNYSSELNVNALLLGDSALYLCASSFPTGTNEQYFGPGTRLTVT.

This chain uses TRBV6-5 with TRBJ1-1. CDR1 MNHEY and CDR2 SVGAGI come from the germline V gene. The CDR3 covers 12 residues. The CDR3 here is CASSYSDTEAFF.

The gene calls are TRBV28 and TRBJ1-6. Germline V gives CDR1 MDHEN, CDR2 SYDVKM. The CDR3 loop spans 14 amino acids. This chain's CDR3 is CASGLWTNNSPLHF. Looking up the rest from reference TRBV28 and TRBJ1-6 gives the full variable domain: DVKVTQSSRYLVKRTGEKVFLECVQDMDHENMFWYRQDPGLGLRLIYFSYDVKMKEKGDIPEGYSVSREKKERFSLILESASTNQTSMYLCASGLWTNNSPLHFGNGTRLTVT.

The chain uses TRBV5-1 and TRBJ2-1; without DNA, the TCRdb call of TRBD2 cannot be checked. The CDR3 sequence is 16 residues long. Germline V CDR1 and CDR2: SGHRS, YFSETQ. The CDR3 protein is CASQPSGGASAREQFF.

CDR3 amino acids: CASSSEDQETQYF. V is TRBV7-3 and J is TRBJ2-5. This CDR3 contains 13 residues. Germline lookup yields CDR1 SGHTA and CDR2 FQGTGA.

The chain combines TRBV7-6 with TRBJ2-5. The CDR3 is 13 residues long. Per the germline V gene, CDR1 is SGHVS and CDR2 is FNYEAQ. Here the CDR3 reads CASSPLIQETQYF. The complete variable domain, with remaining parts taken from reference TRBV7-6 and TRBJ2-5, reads GAGVSQSPRYKVTKRGQDVALRCDPISGHVSLYWYRQALGQGPEFLTYFNYEAQQDKSGLPNDRFSAERPEGSISTLTIQRTEQRDSAMYRCASSPLIQETQYFGPGTRLLVL.

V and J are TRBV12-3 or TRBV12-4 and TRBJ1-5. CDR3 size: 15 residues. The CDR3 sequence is CASSFGPYSNQPQHF.

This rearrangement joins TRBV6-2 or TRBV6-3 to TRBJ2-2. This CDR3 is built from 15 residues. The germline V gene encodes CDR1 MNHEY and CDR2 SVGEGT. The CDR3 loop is CASSYSIEVTGELFF.